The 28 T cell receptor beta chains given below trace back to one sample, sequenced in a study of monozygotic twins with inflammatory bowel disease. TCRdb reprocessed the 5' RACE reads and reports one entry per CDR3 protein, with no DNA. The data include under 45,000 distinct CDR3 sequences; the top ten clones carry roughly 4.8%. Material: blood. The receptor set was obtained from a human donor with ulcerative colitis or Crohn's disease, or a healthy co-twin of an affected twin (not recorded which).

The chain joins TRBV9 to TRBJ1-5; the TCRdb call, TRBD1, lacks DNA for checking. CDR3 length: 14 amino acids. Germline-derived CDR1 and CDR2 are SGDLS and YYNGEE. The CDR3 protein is CASSSDRGFQPQHF.

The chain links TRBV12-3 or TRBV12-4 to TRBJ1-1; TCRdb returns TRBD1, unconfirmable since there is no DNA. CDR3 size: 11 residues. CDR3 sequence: CASSLQGGVFF.

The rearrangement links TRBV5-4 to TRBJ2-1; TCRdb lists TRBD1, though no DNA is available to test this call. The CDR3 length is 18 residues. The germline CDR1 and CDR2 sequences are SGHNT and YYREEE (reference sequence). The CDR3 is CASSLRTGGARTNNEQFF.

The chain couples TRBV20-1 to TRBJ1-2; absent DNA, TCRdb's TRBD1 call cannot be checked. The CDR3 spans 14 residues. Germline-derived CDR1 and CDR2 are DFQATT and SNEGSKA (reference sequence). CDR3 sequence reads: CSARDSLFNYGYTF.

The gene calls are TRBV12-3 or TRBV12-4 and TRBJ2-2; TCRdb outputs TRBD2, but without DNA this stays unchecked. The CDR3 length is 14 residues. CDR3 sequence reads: CASRPTSFPGELFF.

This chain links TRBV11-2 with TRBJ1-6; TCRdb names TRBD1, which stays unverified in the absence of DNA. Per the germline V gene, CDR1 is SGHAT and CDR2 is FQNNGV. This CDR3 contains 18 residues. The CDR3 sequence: CASSFDPGTGKRNSPLHF.

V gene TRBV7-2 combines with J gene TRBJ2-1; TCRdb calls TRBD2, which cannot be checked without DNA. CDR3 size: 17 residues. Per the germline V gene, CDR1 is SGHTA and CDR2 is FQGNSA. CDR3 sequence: CASTRHAGLAVNNEQFF. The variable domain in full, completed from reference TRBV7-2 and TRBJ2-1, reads GAGVSQSPSNKVTEKGKDVELRCDPISGHTALYWYRQSLGQGLEFLIYFQGNSAPDKSGLPSDRFSAERTGGSVSTLTIQRTQQEDSAVYLCASTRHAGLAVNNEQFFGPGTRLTVL.

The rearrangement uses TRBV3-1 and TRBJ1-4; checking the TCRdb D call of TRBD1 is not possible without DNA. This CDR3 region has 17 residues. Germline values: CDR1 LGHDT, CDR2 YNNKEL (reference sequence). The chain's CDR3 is CASSQDLPGTGNEKLFF.

CDR3 loop: CASRGYMTGELFF. The J gene is TRBJ2-2, the V gene TRBV14. Germline V CDR1 and CDR2: SGHDN, FVKESK. The CDR3 runs 13 residues.

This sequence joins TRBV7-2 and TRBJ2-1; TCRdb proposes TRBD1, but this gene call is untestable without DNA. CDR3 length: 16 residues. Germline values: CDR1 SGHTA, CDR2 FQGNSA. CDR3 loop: CASSLQGPGVSDEQFF.

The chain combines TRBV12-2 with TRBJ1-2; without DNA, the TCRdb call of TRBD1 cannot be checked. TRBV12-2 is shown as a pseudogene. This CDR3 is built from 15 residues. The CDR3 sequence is CASRLRRDSAYGYTF.

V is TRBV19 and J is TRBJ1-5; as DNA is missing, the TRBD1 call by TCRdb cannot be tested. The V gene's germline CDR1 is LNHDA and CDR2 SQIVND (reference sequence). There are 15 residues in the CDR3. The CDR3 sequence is CASSAGPRGHQPQHF.

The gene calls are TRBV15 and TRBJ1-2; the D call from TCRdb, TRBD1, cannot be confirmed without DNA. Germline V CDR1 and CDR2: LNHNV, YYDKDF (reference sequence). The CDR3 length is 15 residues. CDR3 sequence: CATSSSGTGTYGYTF.

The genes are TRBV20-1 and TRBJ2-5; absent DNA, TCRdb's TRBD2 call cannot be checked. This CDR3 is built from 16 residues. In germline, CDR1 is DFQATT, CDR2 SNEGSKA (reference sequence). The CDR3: CTAQRGILAGEETQYF.

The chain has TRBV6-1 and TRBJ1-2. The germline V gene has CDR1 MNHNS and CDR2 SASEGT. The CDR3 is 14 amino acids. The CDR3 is CASSEIGVTYGYTF.

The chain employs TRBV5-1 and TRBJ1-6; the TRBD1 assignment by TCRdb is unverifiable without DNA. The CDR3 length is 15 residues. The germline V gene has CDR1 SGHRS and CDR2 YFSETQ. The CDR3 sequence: CASSLEGAAGSPLHF.

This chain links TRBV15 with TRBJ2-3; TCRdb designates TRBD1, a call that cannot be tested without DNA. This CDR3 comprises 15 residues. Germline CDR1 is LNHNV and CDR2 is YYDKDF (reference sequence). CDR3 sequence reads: CATSRTGRSTDTQYF.

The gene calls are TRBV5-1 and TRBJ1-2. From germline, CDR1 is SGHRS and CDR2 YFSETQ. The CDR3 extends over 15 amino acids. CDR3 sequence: CASSLDPTTVFGYTF. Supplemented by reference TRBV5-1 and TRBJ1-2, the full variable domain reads KAGVTQTPRYLIKTRGQQVTLSCSPISGHRSVSWYQQTPGQGLQFLFEYFSETQRNKGNFPGRFSGRQFSNSRSEMNVSTLELGDSALYLCASSLDPTTVFGYTFGSGTRLTVV.

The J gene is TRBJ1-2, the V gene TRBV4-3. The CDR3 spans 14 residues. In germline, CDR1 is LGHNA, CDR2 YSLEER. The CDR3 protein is CASSPLGGVGGYTF.

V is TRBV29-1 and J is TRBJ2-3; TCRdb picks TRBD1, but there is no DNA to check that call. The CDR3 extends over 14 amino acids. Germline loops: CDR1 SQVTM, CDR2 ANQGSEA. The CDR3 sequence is CSAGRGGAADTQYF.

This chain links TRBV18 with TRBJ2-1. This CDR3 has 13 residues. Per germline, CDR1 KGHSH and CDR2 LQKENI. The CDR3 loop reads CASSPLPQMEQFF.

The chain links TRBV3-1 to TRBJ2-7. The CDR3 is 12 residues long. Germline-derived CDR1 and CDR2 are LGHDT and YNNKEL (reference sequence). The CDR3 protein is CASSQGVYEQYF.

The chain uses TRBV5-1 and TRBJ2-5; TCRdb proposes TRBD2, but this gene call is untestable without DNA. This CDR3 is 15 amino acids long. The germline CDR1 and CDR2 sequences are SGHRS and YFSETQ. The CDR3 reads CASSLDSGGTETQYF.

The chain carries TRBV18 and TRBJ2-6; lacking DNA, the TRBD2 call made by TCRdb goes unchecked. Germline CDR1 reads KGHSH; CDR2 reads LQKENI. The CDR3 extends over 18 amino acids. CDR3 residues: CASSPTLMTSSGANVLTF.

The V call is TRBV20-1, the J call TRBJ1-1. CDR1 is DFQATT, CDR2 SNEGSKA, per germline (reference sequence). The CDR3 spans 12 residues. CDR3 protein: CSARSSVREAFF.

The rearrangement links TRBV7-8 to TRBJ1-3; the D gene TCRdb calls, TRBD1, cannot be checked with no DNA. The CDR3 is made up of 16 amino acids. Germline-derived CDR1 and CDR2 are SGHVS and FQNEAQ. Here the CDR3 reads CASSLLGAVSGNTIYF.

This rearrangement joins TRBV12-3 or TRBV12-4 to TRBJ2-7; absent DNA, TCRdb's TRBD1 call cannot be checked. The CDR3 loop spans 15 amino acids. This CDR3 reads CASSYWYRGTYEQYF.

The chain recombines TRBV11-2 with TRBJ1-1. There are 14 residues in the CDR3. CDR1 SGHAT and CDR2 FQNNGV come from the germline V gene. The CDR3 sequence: CASSLEPANTEAFF.